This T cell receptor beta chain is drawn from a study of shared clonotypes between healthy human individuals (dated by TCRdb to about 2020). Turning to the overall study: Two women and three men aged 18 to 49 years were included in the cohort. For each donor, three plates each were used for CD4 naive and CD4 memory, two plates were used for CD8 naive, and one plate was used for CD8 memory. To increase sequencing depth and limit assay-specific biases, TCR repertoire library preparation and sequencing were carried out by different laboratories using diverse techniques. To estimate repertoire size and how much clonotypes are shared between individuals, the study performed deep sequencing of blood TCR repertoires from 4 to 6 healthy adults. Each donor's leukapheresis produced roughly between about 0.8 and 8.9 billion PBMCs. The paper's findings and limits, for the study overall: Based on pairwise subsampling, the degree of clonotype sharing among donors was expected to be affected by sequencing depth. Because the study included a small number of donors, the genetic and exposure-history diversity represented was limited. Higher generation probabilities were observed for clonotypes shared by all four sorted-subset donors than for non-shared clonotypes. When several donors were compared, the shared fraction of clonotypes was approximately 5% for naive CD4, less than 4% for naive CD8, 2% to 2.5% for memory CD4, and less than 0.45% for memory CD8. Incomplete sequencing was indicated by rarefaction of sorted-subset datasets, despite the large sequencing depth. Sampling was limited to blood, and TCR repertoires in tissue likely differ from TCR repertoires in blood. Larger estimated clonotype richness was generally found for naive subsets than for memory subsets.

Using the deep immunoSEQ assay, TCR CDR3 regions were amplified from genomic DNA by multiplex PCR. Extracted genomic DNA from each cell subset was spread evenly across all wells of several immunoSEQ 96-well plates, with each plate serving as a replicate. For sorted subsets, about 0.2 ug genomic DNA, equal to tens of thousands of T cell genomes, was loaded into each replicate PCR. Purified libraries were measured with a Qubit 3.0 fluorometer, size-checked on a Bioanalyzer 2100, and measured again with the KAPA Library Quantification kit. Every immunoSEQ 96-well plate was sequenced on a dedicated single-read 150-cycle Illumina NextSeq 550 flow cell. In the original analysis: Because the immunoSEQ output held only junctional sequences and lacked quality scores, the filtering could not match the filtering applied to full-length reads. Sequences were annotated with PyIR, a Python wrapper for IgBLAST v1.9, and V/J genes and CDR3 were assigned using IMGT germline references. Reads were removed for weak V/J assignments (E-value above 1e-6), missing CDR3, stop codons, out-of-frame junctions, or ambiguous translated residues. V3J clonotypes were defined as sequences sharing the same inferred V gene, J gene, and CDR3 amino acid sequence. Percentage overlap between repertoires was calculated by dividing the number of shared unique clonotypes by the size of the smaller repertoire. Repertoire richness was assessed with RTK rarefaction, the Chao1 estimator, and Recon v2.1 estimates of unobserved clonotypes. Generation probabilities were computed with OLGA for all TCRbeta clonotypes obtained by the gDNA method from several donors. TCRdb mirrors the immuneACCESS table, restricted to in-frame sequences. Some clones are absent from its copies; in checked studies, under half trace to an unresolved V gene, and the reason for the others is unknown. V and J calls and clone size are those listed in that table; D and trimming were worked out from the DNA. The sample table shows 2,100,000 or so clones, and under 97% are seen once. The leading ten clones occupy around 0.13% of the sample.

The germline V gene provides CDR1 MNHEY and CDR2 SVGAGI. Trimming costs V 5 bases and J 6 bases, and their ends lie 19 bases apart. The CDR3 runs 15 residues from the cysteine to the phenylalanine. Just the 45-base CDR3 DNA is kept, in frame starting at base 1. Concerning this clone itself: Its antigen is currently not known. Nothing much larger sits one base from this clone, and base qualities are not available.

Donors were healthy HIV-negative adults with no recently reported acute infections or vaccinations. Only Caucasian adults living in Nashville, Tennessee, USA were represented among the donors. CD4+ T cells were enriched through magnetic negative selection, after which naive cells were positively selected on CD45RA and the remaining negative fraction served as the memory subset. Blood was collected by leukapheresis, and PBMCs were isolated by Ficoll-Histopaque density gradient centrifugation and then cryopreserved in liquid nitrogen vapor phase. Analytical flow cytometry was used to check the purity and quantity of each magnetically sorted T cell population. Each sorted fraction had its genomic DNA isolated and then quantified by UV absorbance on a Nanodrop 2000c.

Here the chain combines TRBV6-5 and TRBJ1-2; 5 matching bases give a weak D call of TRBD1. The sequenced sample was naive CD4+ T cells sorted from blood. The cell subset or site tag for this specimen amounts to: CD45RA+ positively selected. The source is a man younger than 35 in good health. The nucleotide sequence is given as TGTGCCAGCAGTCCGAACTATTTAAGGGGAGATGGCTACACCTTC. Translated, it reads CASSPNYLRGDGYTF.